The present T cell receptor beta chain was sequenced within a study of cytomegalovirus exposure and HLA in healthy donors. Study results and limitations: In a later analysis, HLA-associated TCR beta chains were more clonally expanded than equally common others.

Vbeta (60) and Jbeta (13) primers were used in the PCR. Profiling relied on immunoSEQ multiplex PCR, and the TCRdb table lists in-frame clones only, not all of them. The sample carries under 35,000 clones, less than 70% recorded once. This clone was counted between two and nine times. Its antigen remains unknown. V trimming: 7 bases; J trimming: 6 bases; junction bases outside the gene matches: 11. CDR1 MDHEN and CDR2 SYDVKM come from the germline V gene. The CDR3 has 15 residues. The chain combines TRBV28 with TRBJ1-5; 8 bases line up with TRBD1. The TCR sequence derives from a man between 50 and 59 years old in good health and CMV-seropositive. Sequenced: PBMCs. CDR3 sequence reads: CASTRQGREFQPQHF. In DNA, the CDR3 is TGTGCCAGCACGCGACAGGGGAGGGAGTTTCAGCCCCAGCATTTT.